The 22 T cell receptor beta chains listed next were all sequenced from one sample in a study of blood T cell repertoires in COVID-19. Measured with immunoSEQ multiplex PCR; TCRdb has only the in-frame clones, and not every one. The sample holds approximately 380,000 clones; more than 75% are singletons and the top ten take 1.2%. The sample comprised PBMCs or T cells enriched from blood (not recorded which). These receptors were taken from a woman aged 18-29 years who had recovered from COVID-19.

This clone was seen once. As DNA, the CDR3 is TGTGCCAGCAGCTTGTCAACAAGAGGGCAGGGGTCGAACACCGGGGAGCTGTTTTTT. Its protein product is CASSLSTRGQGSNTGELFF. The V and J genes are TRBV5-5 and TRBJ2-2, with D tentatively TRBD1 (6 bases). CDR1 SGHKS and CDR2 YYEKEE come from the germline V gene (reference sequence). The length of the CDR3 is 19 residues. The V gene lost 1 base and the J gene lost 0 bases, with 19 bases spanning the gap.

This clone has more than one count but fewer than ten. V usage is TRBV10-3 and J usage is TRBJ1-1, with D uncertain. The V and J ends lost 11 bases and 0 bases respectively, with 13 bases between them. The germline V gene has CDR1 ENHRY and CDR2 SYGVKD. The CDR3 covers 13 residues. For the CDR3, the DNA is TGTGCCCTTTCGGACTTCCTGAACACTGAAGCTTTCTTT. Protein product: CALSDFLNTEAFF.

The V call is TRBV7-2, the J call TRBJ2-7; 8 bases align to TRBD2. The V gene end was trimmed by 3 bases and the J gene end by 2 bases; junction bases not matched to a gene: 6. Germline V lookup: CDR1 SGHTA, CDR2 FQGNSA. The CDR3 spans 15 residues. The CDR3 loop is CASSLLGTSAYEQYF. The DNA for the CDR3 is TGTGCCAGCAGCTTGCTCGGGACTAGTGCCTACGAGCAGTACTTC.

The DNA for the CDR3 is TGTGCCAGCAGTTCGGGAGCAGGCTCCCAAGAGACCCAGTACTTC. Protein product: CASSSGAGSQETQYF. The rearrangement joins TRBV6-5 to TRBJ2-5; TRBD2 might be the D (6 bases). This CDR3 is 15 amino acids long. V dropped 4 bases and J dropped 1 base, with 13 bases sitting between them. In germline, CDR1 is MNHEY, CDR2 SVGAGI.

This CDR3 reads CASSSHGVPSYEQYF. The CDR3 bases are TGTGCCAGCAGCTCCCACGGGGTCCCTTCCTACGAGCAGTACTTC. The J gene is TRBJ2-7, the V gene TRBV7-2, with D perhaps matching TRBD2 (5 bases). This CDR3 has 15 amino acids. CDR1 and CDR2 (germline): SGHTA, FQGNSA. V gave up 4 bases and J gave up 1 base, with 14 bases separating them. The full variable domain, rest sourced from reference TRBV7-2 and TRBJ2-7, is GAGVSQSPSNKVTEKGKDVELRCDPISGHTALYWYRQSLGQGLEFLIYFQGNSAPDKSGLPSDRFSAERTGGSVSTLTIQRTQQEDSAVYLCASSSHGVPSYEQYFGPGTRLTVT.

CDR3 in amino acids: CSASVTGRNEQFF. The CDR3 DNA is TGCAGTGCTAGTGTAACAGGTCGCAATGAGCAGTTCTTC. The chain couples TRBV20-1 to TRBJ2-1; perhaps TRBD1 as D (5 bases). Trimming removed 3 bases from V and 6 bases from J, with 12 bases in between. CDR3 length equals 13 residues. CDR1 and CDR2 (germline): DFQATT, SNEGSKA (reference sequence).

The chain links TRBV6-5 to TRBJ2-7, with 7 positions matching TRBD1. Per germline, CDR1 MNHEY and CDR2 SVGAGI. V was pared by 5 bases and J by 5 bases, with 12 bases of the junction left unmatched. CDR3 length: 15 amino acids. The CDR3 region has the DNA TGTGCCAGCAGTCTAGGGACAGCGCTTCTCGACGAGCAGTACTTC. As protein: CASSLGTALLDEQYF.

This chain's CDR3 is CASSLDRVNYGYTF. The CDR3 region has the DNA TGTGCCAGCAGCTTGGACAGAGTTAACTATGGCTACACCTTC. The V gene is TRBV5-6, the J gene TRBJ1-2; no reliable D call. The germline V gene has CDR1 SGHDT and CDR2 YYEEEE. This CDR3 has 14 residues. The ends were cut back, 0 bases at V and 1 base at J, with 7 bases in the middle.

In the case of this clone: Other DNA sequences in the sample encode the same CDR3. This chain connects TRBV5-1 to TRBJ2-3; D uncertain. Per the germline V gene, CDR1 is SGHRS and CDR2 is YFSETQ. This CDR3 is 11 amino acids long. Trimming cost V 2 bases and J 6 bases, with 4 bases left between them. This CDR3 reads CASSFADTQYF. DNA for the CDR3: TGCGCCAGCAGCTTCGCGGATACGCAGTATTTT.

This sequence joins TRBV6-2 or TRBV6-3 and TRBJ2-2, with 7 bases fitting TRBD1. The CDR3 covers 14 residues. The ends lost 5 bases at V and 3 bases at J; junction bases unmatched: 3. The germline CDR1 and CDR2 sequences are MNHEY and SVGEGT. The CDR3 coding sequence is TGTGCCAGCAGTGAGGGGACAGACACCGGGGAGCTGTTTTTT. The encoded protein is CASSEGTDTGELFF.

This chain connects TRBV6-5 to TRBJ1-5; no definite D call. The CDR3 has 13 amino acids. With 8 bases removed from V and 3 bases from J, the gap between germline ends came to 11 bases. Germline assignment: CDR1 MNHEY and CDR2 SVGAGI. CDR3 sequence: CASGSVFNQPQHF. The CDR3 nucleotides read TGTGCCAGCGGTTCAGTTTTCAATCAGCCCCAGCATTTT.

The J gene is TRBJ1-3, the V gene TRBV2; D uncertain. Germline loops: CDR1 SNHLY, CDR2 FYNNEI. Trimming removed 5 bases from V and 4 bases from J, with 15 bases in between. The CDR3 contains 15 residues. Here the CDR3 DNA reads TGTGCCAGCAGTTGGGCCCAAGGATCCGGAAACACCATATATTTT. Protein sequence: CASSWAQGSGNTIYF. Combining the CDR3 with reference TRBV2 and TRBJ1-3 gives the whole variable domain EPEVTQTPSHQVTQMGQEVILRCVPISNHLYFYWYRQILGQKVEFLVSFYNNEISEKSEIFDDQFSVERPDGSNFTLKIRSTKLEDSAMYFCASSWAQGSGNTIYFGEGSWLTVV.

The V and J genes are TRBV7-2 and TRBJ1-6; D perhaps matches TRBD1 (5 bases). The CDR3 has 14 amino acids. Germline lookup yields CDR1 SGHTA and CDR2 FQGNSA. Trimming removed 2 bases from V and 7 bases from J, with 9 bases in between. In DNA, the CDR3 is TGTGCCAGCAGCTTATCAGGGTTGAATTCACCCCTCCACTTT. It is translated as CASSLSGLNSPLHF. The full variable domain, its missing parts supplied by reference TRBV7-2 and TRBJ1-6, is GAGVSQSPSNKVTEKGKDVELRCDPISGHTALYWYRQSLGQGLEFLIYFQGNSAPDKSGLPSDRFSAERTGGSVSTLTIQRTQQEDSAVYLCASSLSGLNSPLHFGNGTRLTVT.

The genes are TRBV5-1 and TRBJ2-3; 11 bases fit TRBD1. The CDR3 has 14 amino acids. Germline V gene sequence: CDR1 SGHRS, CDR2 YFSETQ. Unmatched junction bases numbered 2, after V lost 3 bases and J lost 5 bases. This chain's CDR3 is CASSWGQGVDTQYF. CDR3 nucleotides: TGCGCCAGCAGCTGGGGACAGGGGGTAGATACGCAGTATTTT.

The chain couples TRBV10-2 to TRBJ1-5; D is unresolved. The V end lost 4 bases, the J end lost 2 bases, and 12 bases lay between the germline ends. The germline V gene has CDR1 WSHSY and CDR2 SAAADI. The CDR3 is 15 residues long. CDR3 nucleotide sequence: TGCGCCAGCAGTGTCACTGATACAGGCAATCAGCCCCAGCATTTT. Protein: CASSVTDTGNQPQHF.

The CDR3 DNA reads as TGCGCCAGCAAACTACAGGGGGCGAGCACTGAAGCTTTCTTT. It translates to CASKLQGASTEAFF. The rearrangement uses TRBV4-1 and TRBJ1-1; TRBD1 aligns across 9 bases. Trimming took 7 bases from V and 4 from J; bases not matched to a gene: 7. Germline CDR1 and CDR2: MGHRA and YSYEKL. This CDR3 is built from 14 residues.

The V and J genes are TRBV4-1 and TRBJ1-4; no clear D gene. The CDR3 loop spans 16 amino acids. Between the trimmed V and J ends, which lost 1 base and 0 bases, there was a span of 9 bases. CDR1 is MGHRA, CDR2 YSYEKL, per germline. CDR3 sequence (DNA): TGCGCCAGCAGCCAAGTCGTGGCAGCAACTAATGAAAAACTGTTTTTT. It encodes CASSQVVAATNEKLFF.

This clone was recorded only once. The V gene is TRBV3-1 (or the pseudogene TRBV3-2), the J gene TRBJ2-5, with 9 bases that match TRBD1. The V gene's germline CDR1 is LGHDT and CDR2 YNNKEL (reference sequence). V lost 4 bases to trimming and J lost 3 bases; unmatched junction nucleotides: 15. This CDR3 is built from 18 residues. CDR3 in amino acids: CASSRGQGKTQRKETQYF. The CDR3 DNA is TGTGCCAGCAGCCGGGGACAGGGTAAAACCCAGAGAAAAGAGACCCAGTACTTC.

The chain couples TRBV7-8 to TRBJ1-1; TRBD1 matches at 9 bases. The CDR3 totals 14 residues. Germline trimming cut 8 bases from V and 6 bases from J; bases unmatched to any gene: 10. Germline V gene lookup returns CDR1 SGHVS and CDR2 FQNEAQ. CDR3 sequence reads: CASRPIQGAAEAFF. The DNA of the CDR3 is TGTGCCAGCCGACCTATACAGGGGGCCGCTGAAGCTTTCTTT.

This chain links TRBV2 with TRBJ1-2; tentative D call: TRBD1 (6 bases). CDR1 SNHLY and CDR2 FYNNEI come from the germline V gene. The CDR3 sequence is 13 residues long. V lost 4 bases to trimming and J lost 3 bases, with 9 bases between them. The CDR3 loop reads CASSGGGDYGYTF. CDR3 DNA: TGTGCCAGCAGTGGAGGGGGAGACTATGGCTACACCTTC.

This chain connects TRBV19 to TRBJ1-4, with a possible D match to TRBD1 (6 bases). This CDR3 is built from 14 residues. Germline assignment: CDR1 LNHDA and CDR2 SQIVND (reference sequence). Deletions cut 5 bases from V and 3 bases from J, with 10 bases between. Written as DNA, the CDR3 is TGTGCCAGTAGTTCCAGGGGCTCTAATGAAAAACTGTTTTTT. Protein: CASSSRGSNEKLFF.

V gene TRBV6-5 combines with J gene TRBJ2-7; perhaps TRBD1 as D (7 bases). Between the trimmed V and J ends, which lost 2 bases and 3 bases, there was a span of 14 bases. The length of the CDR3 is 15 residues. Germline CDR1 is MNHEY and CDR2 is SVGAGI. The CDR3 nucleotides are TGTGCCAGCAGTTACGAGGAGGGGGCCCTCTACGAGCAGTACTTC. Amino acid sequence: CASSYEEGALYEQYF.